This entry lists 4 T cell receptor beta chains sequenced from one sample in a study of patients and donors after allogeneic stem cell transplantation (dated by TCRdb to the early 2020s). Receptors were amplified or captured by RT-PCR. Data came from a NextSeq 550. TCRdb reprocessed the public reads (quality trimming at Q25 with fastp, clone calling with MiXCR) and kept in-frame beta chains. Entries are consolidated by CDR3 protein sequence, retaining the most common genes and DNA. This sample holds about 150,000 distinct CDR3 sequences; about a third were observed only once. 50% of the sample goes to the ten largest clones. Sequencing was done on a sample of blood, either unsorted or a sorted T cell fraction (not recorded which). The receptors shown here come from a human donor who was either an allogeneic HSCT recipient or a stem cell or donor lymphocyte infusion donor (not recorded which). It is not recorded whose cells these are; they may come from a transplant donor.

CDR3 nucleotide sequence: TGTGCCAGCAACCGACAGGGGCCCCCGATGGGCACTGAAGCTTTCTTT. Translation gives CASNRQGPPMGTEAFF. V and J are TRBV28 and TRBJ1-1; TRBD1 matches 8 bases. The germline V gene encodes CDR1 MDHEN and CDR2 SYDVKM. The CDR3 consists of 16 residues. Unmatched junction bases numbered 14, after V lost 7 bases and J lost 4 bases. The full variable domain, in which reference TRBV28 and TRBJ1-1 provide the parts outside the CDR3, is DVKVTQSSRYLVKRTGEKVFLECVQDMDHENMFWYRQDPGLGLRLIYFSYDVKMKEKGDIPEGYSVSREKKERFSLILESASTNQTSMYLCASNRQGPPMGTEAFFGQGTRLTVV.

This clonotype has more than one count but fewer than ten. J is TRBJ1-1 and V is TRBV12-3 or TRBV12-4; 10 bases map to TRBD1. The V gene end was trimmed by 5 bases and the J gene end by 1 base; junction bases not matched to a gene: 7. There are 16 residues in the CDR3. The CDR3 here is CASSLDRQGANTEAFF. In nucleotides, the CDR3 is TGTGCCAGCAGTCTCGATCGACAGGGGGCGAACACTGAAGCTTTCTTT.

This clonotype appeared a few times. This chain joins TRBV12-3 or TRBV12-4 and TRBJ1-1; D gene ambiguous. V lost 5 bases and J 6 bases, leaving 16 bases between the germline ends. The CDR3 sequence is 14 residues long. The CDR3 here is CASSIGLPDAEAFF. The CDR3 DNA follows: TGTGCCAGCAGTATTGGGTTACCCGACGCTGAAGCTTTCTTT.

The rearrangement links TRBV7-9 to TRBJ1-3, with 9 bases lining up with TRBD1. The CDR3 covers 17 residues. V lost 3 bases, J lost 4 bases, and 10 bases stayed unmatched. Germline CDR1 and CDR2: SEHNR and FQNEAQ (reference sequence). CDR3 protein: CASSFQTGGATGNTIYF. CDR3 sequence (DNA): TGTGCCAGCAGCTTTCAAACAGGGGGCGCGACGGGAAACACCATATATTTT.